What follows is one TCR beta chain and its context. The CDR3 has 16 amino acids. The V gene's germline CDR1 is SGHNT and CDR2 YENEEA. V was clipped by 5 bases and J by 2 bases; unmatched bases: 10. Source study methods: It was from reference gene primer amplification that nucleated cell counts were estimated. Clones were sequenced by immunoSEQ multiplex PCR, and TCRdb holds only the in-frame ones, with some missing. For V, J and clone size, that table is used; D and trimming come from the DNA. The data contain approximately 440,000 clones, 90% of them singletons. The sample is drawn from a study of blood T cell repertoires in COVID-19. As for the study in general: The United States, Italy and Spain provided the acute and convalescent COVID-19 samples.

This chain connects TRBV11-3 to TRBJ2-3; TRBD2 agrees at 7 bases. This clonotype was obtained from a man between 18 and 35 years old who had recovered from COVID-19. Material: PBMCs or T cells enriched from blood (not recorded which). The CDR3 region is CASSPPAAGDTDTQYF. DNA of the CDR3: TGTGCCAGCAGCCCGCCGGCGGCGGGAGACACAGATACGCAGTATTTT.